The 2 T cell receptor beta chains below come from one sample, sequenced in a study of blood T cell repertoires in COVID-19. Measured with immunoSEQ multiplex PCR; TCRdb has only the in-frame clones, and not every one. The sample holds over 150,000 clones, about 85% seen once. Sequencing was done on a sample of peripheral blood. All receptors come from a woman aged 55 to 70 with COVID-19, enrolled during active disease.

The V and J genes are TRBV6-5 and TRBJ1-1; D unresolved. Germline CDR1 is MNHEY and CDR2 is SVGAGI. Trimming stripped 6 bases from V and 1 base from J, with 12 bases between. This CDR3 spans 14 amino acids. In DNA form, the CDR3 reads TGTGCCAGCAGCGTAGACATGGAGAACACTGAAGCTTTCTTT. Its translation: CASSVDMENTEAFF.

The chain recombines TRBV10-1 with TRBJ1-1; unclear D gene. V lost 11 bases and J 5 bases, leaving 12 bases between the germline ends. The CDR3 runs to 11 residues. Germline V gene data show CDR1 as WNHNN and CDR2 as SYGVQD (reference sequence). The CDR3 here is CASSGGTEAFF. The DNA for the CDR3 is TGCGCCTCCTCCGGAGGGACTGAAGCTTTCTTT.